These T cell receptor beta chains were read from a single sample in a study of identical twins. TCRdb fed the 5' RACE reads into MiXCR, producing one record per CDR3 protein. Of about 200,000 distinct CDR3 sequences listed, around 10% are singletons. Material: memory (CD45RO+) T cells sorted from blood. The receptors come from a woman aged 18 to 35 in good health. The CDR3 runs from the conserved cysteine through the conserved F or W. D genes are given only for firm matches. Rows may omit the clone size; those that give it use once, few, many or a size class.

V gene: TRBV27
CDR3 length: 14
clone size: .
D gene: .
J gene: TRBJ2-3
CDR3 protein: CASSTGKWGDTQYF
CDR3 DNA: TGTGCCAGCAGTACAGGGAAGTGGGGAGATACGCAGTATTTT

V gene: TRBV27
CDR3 length: 16
clone size: .
D gene: TRBD2
J gene: TRBJ2-1
CDR3 protein: CASSFAGSGRAGEQFF
CDR3 DNA: TGTGCCAGCAGTTTCGCGGGTAGCGGGAGGGCGGGTGAGCAGTTCTTC

V gene: TRBV18
CDR3 length: 14
clone size: .
D gene: .
J gene: TRBJ2-5
CDR3 protein: CASSPSPGQETQYF
CDR3 DNA: TGTGCCAGCTCACCTTCTCCGGGGCAAGAGACCCAGTACTTC

V gene: TRBV7-8
CDR3 length: 16
clone size: .
D gene: .
J gene: TRBJ2-3
CDR3 protein: CASRFSRASSTDTQYF
CDR3 DNA: TGTGCCAGCAGGTTCTCCCGGGCTTCTAGCACAGATACGCAGTATTTT

V gene: TRBV4-2
CDR3 length: 15
clone size: many
D gene: TRBD2
J gene: TRBJ2-5
CDR3 protein: CASSQGTSDGGTQYF
CDR3 DNA: TGTGCCAGCAGCCAAGGGACTAGCGACGGGGGGACCCAGTACTTC

V gene: TRBV5-1
CDR3 length: 13
clone size: many
D gene: .
J gene: TRBJ2-1
CDR3 protein: CASKGQTRNEQFF
CDR3 DNA: TGCGCCAGCAAGGGCCAAACCAGGAATGAGCAGTTCTTC

V gene: TRBV12-3/TRBV12-4
CDR3 length: 13
clone size: many
D gene: TRBD2
J gene: TRBJ2-4
CDR3 protein: CASSPRGGNIQYF
CDR3 DNA: TGTGCCAGCAGCCCCCGGGGGGGGAACATTCAGTACTTC

V gene: TRBV20-1
CDR3 length: 11
clone size: .
D gene: TRBD1
J gene: TRBJ2-3
CDR3 protein: CSAGTGDTQYF
CDR3 DNA: TGCAGTGCGGGGACAGGGGATACGCAGTATTTT

V gene: TRBV7-2
CDR3 length: 15
clone size: .
D gene: .
J gene: TRBJ2-7
CDR3 protein: CASSLGPYAAPWQYF
CDR3 DNA: TGTGCCAGCAGCCTCGGACCGTACGCGGCTCCGTGGCAGTACTTC

V gene: TRBV12-3/TRBV12-4
CDR3 length: 14
clone size: many
D gene: .
J gene: TRBJ2-5
CDR3 protein: CASSFPSRQETQYF
CDR3 DNA: TGTGCCAGCAGTTTTCCAAGCAGACAAGAGACCCAGTACTTC

V gene: TRBV10-2
CDR3 length: 12
clone size: few
D gene: .
J gene: TRBJ1-2
CDR3 protein: CAHGTLNYGYTF
CDR3 DNA: TGCGCCCACGGGACACTAAACTATGGCTACACCTTC

V gene: TRBV7-8
CDR3 length: 18
clone size: .
D gene: TRBD2
J gene: TRBJ2-1
CDR3 protein: CASSLWGLAGGSYNEQFF
CDR3 DNA: TGTGCCAGCAGCTTATGGGGACTAGCGGGAGGATCCTACAATGAGCAGTTCTTC

V gene: TRBV7-9
CDR3 length: 15
clone size: many
D gene: .
J gene: TRBJ2-5
CDR3 protein: CASSRTVAYQETQYF
CDR3 DNA: TGTGCCAGCAGCCGGACGGTTGCGTACCAAGAGACCCAGTACTTC

V gene: TRBV3-1
CDR3 length: 13
clone size: .
D gene: .
J gene: TRBJ1-4
CDR3 protein: CASSLTGTEKLFF
CDR3 DNA: TGTGCCAGCAGCCTGACCGGAACGGAAAAACTGTTTTTT

V gene: TRBV11-2
CDR3 length: 16
clone size: .
D gene: TRBD2
J gene: TRBJ2-7
CDR3 protein: CASSEFSGRAGGEQYF
CDR3 DNA: TGTGCCAGCTCCGAGTTTAGCGGGAGGGCCGGTGGCGAGCAGTACTTC

V gene: TRBV12-3/TRBV12-4
CDR3 length: 11
clone size: few
D gene: .
J gene: TRBJ2-3
CDR3 protein: CAIETGWVQYF
CDR3 DNA: TGTGCCATCGAGACGGGGTGGGTGCAGTATTTT

V gene: TRBV3-1
CDR3 length: 15
clone size: few
D gene: .
J gene: TRBJ1-5
CDR3 protein: CASSQDSVGGQPQHF
CDR3 DNA: TGTGCCAGCAGCCAAGATAGTGTGGGTGGGCAGCCCCAGCATTTT

V gene: TRBV6-6
CDR3 length: 11
clone size: .
D gene: .
J gene: TRBJ2-1
CDR3 protein: CASRYGNEQFF
CDR3 DNA: TGTGCCAGCAGATACGGAAATGAGCAGTTCTTC

V gene: TRBV7-2
CDR3 length: 14
clone size: .
D gene: TRBD1
J gene: TRBJ1-1
CDR3 protein: CASSIRQGDTEAFF
CDR3 DNA: TGTGCCAGCAGCATAAGACAGGGGGACACTGAAGCTTTCTTT

V gene: TRBV7-3
CDR3 length: 12
clone size: few
D gene: TRBD1
J gene: TRBJ1-1
CDR3 protein: CASSSDRGQAFF
CDR3 DNA: TGTGCCAGCAGCTCGGACAGGGGCCAAGCTTTCTTT

V gene: TRBV29-1
CDR3 length: 12
clone size: many
D gene: .
J gene: TRBJ2-2
CDR3 protein: CSACKDTGELFF
CDR3 DNA: TGCAGCGCATGTAAGGACACCGGGGAGCTGTTTTTT

V gene: TRBV2
CDR3 length: 11
clone size: few
D gene: .
J gene: TRBJ2-3
CDR3 protein: CASRLGDTQYF
CDR3 DNA: TGTGCCAGCAGACTAGGAGATACGCAGTATTTT

V gene: TRBV12-3/TRBV12-4
CDR3 length: 12
clone size: .
D gene: .
J gene: TRBJ2-2
CDR3 protein: CAGGGHTGELFF
CDR3 DNA: TGTGCCGGAGGAGGCCATACCGGGGAGCTGTTTTTT

V gene: TRBV5-1
CDR3 length: 15
clone size: many
D gene: .
J gene: TRBJ1-2
CDR3 protein: CASSLGARVPYGYTF
CDR3 DNA: TGCGCCAGCAGCTTGGGGGCCAGGGTCCCCTATGGCTACACCTTC

V gene: TRBV29-1
CDR3 length: 14
clone size: many
D gene: TRBD2
J gene: TRBJ2-3
CDR3 protein: CSARLAGVLDTQYF
CDR3 DNA: TGCAGCGCCCGACTAGCGGGAGTGTTAGATACGCAGTATTTT

V gene: TRBV7-2
CDR3 length: 11
clone size: many
D gene: .
J gene: TRBJ2-7
CDR3 protein: CASSLIYEQYF
CDR3 DNA: TGTGCCAGCAGTCTTATATACGAGCAGTACTTC

V gene: TRBV6-1
CDR3 length: 14
clone size: few
D gene: TRBD1
J gene: TRBJ1-3
CDR3 protein: CASGDRGSGNTIYF
CDR3 DNA: TGTGCCAGCGGTGACAGGGGGTCTGGAAACACCATATATTTT

V gene: TRBV27
CDR3 length: 12
clone size: few
D gene: .
J gene: TRBJ2-3
CDR3 protein: CASSLARGTQYF
CDR3 DNA: TGTGCCAGCAGCTTAGCCAGGGGTACGCAGTATTTT

V gene: TRBV7-2
CDR3 length: 16
clone size: many
D gene: TRBD1
J gene: TRBJ1-5
CDR3 protein: CASSPRQGPSNQPQHF
CDR3 DNA: TGTGCCAGCAGCCCCAGACAGGGGCCAAGCAATCAGCCCCAGCATTTT

V gene: TRBV5-1
CDR3 length: 14
clone size: few
D gene: TRBD1
J gene: TRBJ2-1
CDR3 protein: CASSFDRGWDEQFF
CDR3 DNA: TGCGCCAGCAGCTTCGACAGGGGATGGGATGAGCAGTTCTTC

V gene: TRBV19
CDR3 length: 14
clone size: .
D gene: .
J gene: TRBJ1-2
CDR3 protein: CASSGGRLPDGYTF
CDR3 DNA: TGTGCCAGTAGTGGGGGACGGCTACCTGATGGCTACACCTTC

V gene: TRBV20-1
CDR3 length: 10
clone size: .
D gene: .
J gene: TRBJ2-5
CDR3 protein: CSARFETQYF
CDR3 DNA: TGCAGTGCTAGGTTTGAGACCCAGTACTTC

V gene: TRBV7-9
CDR3 length: 17
clone size: few
D gene: TRBD2
J gene: TRBJ2-5
CDR3 protein: CASSQRTTSGTKETQYF
CDR3 DNA: TGTGCCAGCAGCCAGCGGACGACTAGCGGGACTAAAGAGACCCAGTACTTC

V gene: TRBV7-2
CDR3 length: 13
clone size: .
D gene: .
J gene: TRBJ2-7
CDR3 protein: CASSRVGSYEQYF
CDR3 DNA: TGTGCCAGCAGCCGCGTCGGGTCCTACGAGCAGTACTTC

V gene: TRBV19
CDR3 length: 14
clone size: few
D gene: TRBD1
J gene: TRBJ1-1
CDR3 protein: CASSNRDRATEAFF
CDR3 DNA: TGTGCCAGTAGTAACCGGGACAGGGCCACTGAAGCTTTCTTT

V gene: TRBV7-9
CDR3 length: 13
clone size: many
D gene: .
J gene: TRBJ1-2
CDR3 protein: CASSLSGSDGYTF
CDR3 DNA: TGTGCCAGCAGCTTATCGGGTAGCGATGGCTACACCTTC

V gene: TRBV5-1
CDR3 length: 15
clone size: few
D gene: TRBD2
J gene: TRBJ2-1
CDR3 protein: CASSLDLAGVDEQFF
CDR3 DNA: TGCGCCAGCAGCTTGGACCTAGCGGGAGTAGATGAGCAGTTCTTC

V gene: TRBV7-9
CDR3 length: 13
clone size: .
D gene: .
J gene: TRBJ2-7
CDR3 protein: CASSALQSVEQYF
CDR3 DNA: TGTGCCAGCAGCGCCCTACAATCGGTGGAGCAGTACTTC

V gene: TRBV7-9
CDR3 length: 15
clone size: many
D gene: .
J gene: TRBJ2-1
CDR3 protein: CASSLDSNPTGGQFF
CDR3 DNA: TGTGCCAGCAGCTTAGACAGTAACCCCACCGGGGGGCAGTTCTTC

V gene: TRBV20-1
CDR3 length: 13
clone size: .
D gene: .
J gene: TRBJ1-1
CDR3 protein: CSARARSGSRAFF
CDR3 DNA: TGCAGTGCTAGGGCGCGATCGGGGTCTCGGGCTTTCTTT

V gene: TRBV7-9
CDR3 length: 16
clone size: few
D gene: TRBD2
J gene: TRBJ2-1
CDR3 protein: CASSLPGLAGGTREFF
CDR3 DNA: TGTGCCAGCAGCTTACCGGGACTAGCGGGAGGGACCAGAGAGTTCTTC

V gene: TRBV20-1
CDR3 length: 14
clone size: few
D gene: .
J gene: TRBJ2-3
CDR3 protein: CSASSAGGPDTQYF
CDR3 DNA: TGCAGTGCTTCCTCGGCAGGTGGGCCAGATACGCAGTATTTT

V gene: TRBV5-1
CDR3 length: 16
clone size: few
D gene: .
J gene: TRBJ2-1
CDR3 protein: CASGTRADPSYNEQFF
CDR3 DNA: TGCGCCAGCGGAACGAGAGCGGACCCCTCCTACAATGAGCAGTTCTTC

V gene: TRBV10-2
CDR3 length: 14
clone size: few
D gene: TRBD1
J gene: TRBJ1-1
CDR3 protein: CASSEQGAGTEAFF
CDR3 DNA: TGCGCCAGCAGTGAGCAGGGGGCAGGCACTGAAGCTTTCTTT

V gene: TRBV29-1
CDR3 length: 15
clone size: few
D gene: .
J gene: TRBJ2-5
CDR3 protein: CSVVGFGALQETQYF
CDR3 DNA: TGCAGCGTGGTCGGATTCGGGGCGCTCCAAGAGACCCAGTACTTC